These T cell receptor beta chains were read from a single sample in a study of shared clonotypes between healthy human individuals. The table came from immunoSEQ multiplex PCR; TCRdb's copy has only in-frame clones and leaves some out. This table has roughly 1 million clones, about 70% appearing once. Sequenced material: memory CD4+ T cells sorted from blood. The receptors stem from a man younger than 30 in good health. CDR3s include the opening cysteine and the closing phenylalanine or tryptophan. A D gene is named only where the DNA matches it firmly. Size is stated for part of the rows, as once, few or many counts, or as a class when the clone is expanded.

d_call	clone_size	j_call	v_call	cdr3_aa	cdr3_nt
NA	few	TRBJ2-5	TRBV6-1	CASSVPNWYQETQYF	TGTGCCAGCAGTGTGCCTAACTGGTACCAAGAGACCCAGTACTTC
NA	NA	TRBJ1-6	TRBV30	CAWSEGGTYNSPLHF	TGTGCCTGGAGTGAAGGGGGGACCTATAATTCACCCCTCCACTTT
NA	NA	TRBJ1-2	TRBV20-1	CSVRQDYGYTF	TGCAGTGTCCGACAGGACTATGGCTACACCTTC
NA	NA	TRBJ1-4	TRBV11-1	CASSLAGATNEKLFF	TGTGCCAGCAGCTTAGCCGGAGCAACTAATGAAAAACTGTTTTTT
NA	NA	TRBJ1-4	TRBV2	CASSERPSANEKLFF	TGTGCCAGCAGTGAAAGGCCCTCGGCTAATGAAAAACTGTTTTTT
NA	NA	TRBJ1-1	TRBV14	CASSGVGSTEAFF	TGTGCCAGCAGCGGGGTCGGGAGCACTGAAGCTTTCTTT
NA	NA	TRBJ2-2	TRBV11-3	CASSSKGNTGELFF	TGTGCCAGCAGCTCCAAGGGGAACACCGGGGAGCTGTTTTTT
TRBD1	NA	TRBJ2-6	TRBV18	CASSPGVQGGGNVLTF	TGTGCCAGCTCACCAGGAGTACAGGGGGGTGGCAACGTCCTGACTTTC
TRBD1	NA	TRBJ2-2	TRBV6-5	CASRRQGPGELFF	TGTGCCAGCAGACGACAGGGGCCCGGGGAGCTGTTTTTT
TRBD1	NA	TRBJ2-5	TRBV11-2	CASGQGGETQYF	TGTGCCAGCGGACAGGGTGGAGAGACCCAGTACTTC
NA	many	TRBJ1-1	TRBV21-1	CASSGRDREHTEAFF	TGTGCCAGCAGCGGCCGGGACAGGGAGCACACTGAAGCTTTCTTT
NA	NA	TRBJ1-1	TRBV6-6	CASSGTGGTEAFF	TGTGCCAGCAGTGGAACGGGGGGCACTGAAGCTTTCTTT
TRBD1	once	TRBJ2-7	TRBV12-5	CASGSPGTVLYEQYF	TGTGCTAGTGGTTCACCCGGGACAGTGCTCTACGAGCAGTACTTC
TRBD1	NA	TRBJ2-7	TRBV7-3	CASSPQGQANSKQYF	TGTGCCAGCAGCCCTCAAGGACAGGCGAATTCGAAGCAGTACTTC
TRBD1	NA	TRBJ1-4	TRBV7-2	CASSIRDRANEKLFF	TGTGCCAGCAGCATTAGGGACAGGGCAAATGAAAAACTGTTTTTT
TRBD1	many	TRBJ1-2	TRBV7-3	CASSLAGGQGALGYTF	TGTGCCAGCAGCTTGGCCGGAGGACAGGGGGCGCTTGGCTACACCTTC
TRBD1	once	TRBJ1-5	TRBV19	CASSAGDRRHSNQPQHF	TGTGCCAGTAGTGCCGGGGACAGGAGACATAGCAATCAGCCCCAGCATTTT
NA	NA	TRBJ2-5	TRBV19	CATSGSRETQYF	TGTGCCACCTCAGGGTCCCGAGAGACCCAGTACTTC
NA	few	TRBJ2-2	TRBV5-4	CASSLLASNTGELFF	TGTGCCAGCAGCTTGTTGGCTTCGAACACCGGGGAGCTGTTTTTT
TRBD2	once	TRBJ2-5	TRBV2	CASSEGVVSSGGKETQYF	TGTGCCAGCAGTGAAGGAGTGGTGTCTAGCGGGGGGAAAGAGACCCAGTACTTC
TRBD2	once	TRBJ2-1	TRBV5-1	CASSLGWASGYNEQFF	TGCGCCAGCAGCTTGGGGTGGGCTAGCGGGTACAATGAGCAGTTCTTC
NA	once	TRBJ1-1	TRBV27	CASRGGGANTEAFF	TGTGCCAGCAGGGGTGGGGGGGCGAACACTGAAGCTTTCTTT
TRBD1	NA	TRBJ2-3	TRBV30	CAWSATPGTGVRDTQYF	TGTGCCTGGAGTGCAACGCCCGGGACAGGGGTAAGGGATACGCAGTATTTT
NA	NA	TRBJ2-5	TRBV19	CASSMISAETQYF	TGTGCCAGTAGTATGATCTCGGCTGAGACCCAGTACTTC
NA	NA	TRBJ1-6	TRBV19	CASSTAQGVNSPLHF	TGTGCCAGTAGTACGGCGCAGGGTGTAAATTCACCCCTCCACTTT
NA	few	TRBJ2-7	TRBV21-1	CASSEKTSGSKYEQYF	TGTGCCAGCAGCGAAAAAACTAGCGGGAGTAAATACGAGCAGTACTTC
TRBD1	NA	TRBJ1-2	TRBV29-1	CSVFQQGRAGYTF	TGCAGCGTTTTCCAACAGGGGAGGGCTGGCTACACCTTC
TRBD1	NA	TRBJ1-1	TRBV6-1	CASSGHRTGDTEAFF	TGTGCCAGCAGTGGCCACCGGACAGGGGACACTGAAGCTTTCTTT
NA	NA	TRBJ1-3	TRBV5-1	CASSLERFSGNTIYF	TGCGCCAGCAGCTTGGAACGGTTCTCTGGAAACACCATATATTTT
NA	NA	TRBJ1-1	TRBV6-5	CAGTHGSGRNTEAFF	TGTGCCGGCACCCACGGTTCCGGTCGGAACACTGAAGCTTTCTTT
TRBD1	NA	TRBJ1-1	TRBV28	CASSGRRGRGFEAFF	TGTGCCAGCAGTGGGCGTAGGGGCAGGGGGTTTGAAGCTTTCTTT
TRBD2	NA	TRBJ2-5	TRBV19	CASSMTLAGVGETQYF	TGTGCCAGTAGTATGACCTTAGCGGGAGTGGGTGAGACCCAGTACTTC
TRBD2	NA	TRBJ2-3	TRBV5-8	CASSLEGLETDTQYF	TGTGCCAGCAGCTTGGAGGGACTAGAAACAGATACGCAGTATTTT
NA	NA	TRBJ1-2	TRBV7-8	CASSRDPPYGYTF	TGTGCCAGCAGCCGAGACCCTCCCTATGGCTACACCTTC
NA	NA	TRBJ2-5	TRBV18	CASSPAGGAGVPETQYF	TGTGCCAGCTCACCCGCAGGGGGAGCGGGAGTCCCAGAGACCCAGTACTTC
TRBD1	NA	TRBJ2-1	TRBV10-3	CAISEGQGFDEQFF	TGTGCCATCAGTGAGGGACAGGGGTTTGATGAGCAGTTCTTC
NA	NA	TRBJ2-2	TRBV18	CASSPPTGLNTGELFF	TGTGCCAGCTCACCCCCGACAGGTTTGAACACCGGGGAGCTGTTTTTT